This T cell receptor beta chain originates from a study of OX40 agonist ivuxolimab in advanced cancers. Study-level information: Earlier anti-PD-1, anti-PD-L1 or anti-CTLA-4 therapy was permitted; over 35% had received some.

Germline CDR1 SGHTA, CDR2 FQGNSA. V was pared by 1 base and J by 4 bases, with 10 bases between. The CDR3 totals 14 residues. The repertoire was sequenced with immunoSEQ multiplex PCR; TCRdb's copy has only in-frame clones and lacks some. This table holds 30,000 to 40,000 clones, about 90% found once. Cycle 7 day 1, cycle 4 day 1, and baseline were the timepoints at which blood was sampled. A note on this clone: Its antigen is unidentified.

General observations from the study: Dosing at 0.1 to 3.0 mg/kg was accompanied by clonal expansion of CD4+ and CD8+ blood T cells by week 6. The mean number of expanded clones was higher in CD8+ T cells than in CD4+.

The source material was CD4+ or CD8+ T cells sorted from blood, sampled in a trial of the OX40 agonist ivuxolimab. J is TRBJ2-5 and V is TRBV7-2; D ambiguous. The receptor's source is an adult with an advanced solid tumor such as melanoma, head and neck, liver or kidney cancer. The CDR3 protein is CASSLDRVRETQYF. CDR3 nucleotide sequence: TGTGCCAGCAGCTTAGATAGGGTACGAGAGACCCAGTACTTC.